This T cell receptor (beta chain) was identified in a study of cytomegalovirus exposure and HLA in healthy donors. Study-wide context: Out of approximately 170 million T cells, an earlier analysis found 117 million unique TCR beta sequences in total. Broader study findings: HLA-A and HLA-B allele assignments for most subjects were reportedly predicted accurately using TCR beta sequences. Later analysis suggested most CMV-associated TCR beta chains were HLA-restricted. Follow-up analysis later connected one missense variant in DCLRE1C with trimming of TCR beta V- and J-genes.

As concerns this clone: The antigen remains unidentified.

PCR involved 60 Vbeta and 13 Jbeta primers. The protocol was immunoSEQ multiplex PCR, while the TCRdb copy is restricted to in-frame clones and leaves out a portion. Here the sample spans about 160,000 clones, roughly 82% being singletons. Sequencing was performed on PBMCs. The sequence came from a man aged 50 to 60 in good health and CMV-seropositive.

In DNA, the CDR3 is TGTGCCAGTAGTAGTAGCGGGGGAAGGTATACGCAGTATTTT. Translation: CASSSSGGRYTQYF. This chain links TRBV19 with TRBJ2-3; TRBD2 agrees at 9 bases. Trimming at V came to 4 bases and at J to 7 bases, leaving 6 bases not matched to a gene. Looked up from germline, CDR1 is LNHDA and CDR2 is SQIVND (reference sequence). The CDR3 sequence is 14 residues long.